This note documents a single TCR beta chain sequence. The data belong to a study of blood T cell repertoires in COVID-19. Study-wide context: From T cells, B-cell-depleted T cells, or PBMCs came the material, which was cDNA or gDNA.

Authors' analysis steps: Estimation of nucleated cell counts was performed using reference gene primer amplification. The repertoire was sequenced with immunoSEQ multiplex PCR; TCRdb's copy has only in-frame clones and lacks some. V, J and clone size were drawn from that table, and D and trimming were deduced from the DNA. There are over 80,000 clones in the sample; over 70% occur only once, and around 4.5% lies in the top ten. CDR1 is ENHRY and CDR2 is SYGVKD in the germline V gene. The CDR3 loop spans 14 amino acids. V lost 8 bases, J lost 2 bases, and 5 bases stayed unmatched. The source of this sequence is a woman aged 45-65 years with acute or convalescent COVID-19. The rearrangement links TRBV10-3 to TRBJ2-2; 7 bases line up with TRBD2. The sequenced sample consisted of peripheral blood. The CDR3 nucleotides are TGTGCCATCGGATTGACTAGCAACACCGGGGAGCTGTTTTTT. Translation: CAIGLTSNTGELFF.